The present TCR beta chain was sequenced within a study of response to subunit inactivated influenza vaccine. General study results and limits: Authors suggested that a seasonal influenza vaccination recruits few new T cells each time.

Of note for this clonotype: Its specificity is not known.

The germline CDR1 and CDR2 sequences are MGHRA and YSYEKL. The CDR3 has 21 residues. V gave up 0 bases and J gave up 1 base; unmatched junction bases: 15. TCRdb itself ran the RT-PCR reads through MiXCR, one entry per CDR3 protein. The table has roughly 460,000 distinct CDR3 sequences, roughly 9.7% seen once. This clonotype was obtained from a man aged 50-59 years who received an inactivated influenza vaccine. The sequences come from PBMCs from blood, collected roughly 47 days after vaccination. This chain uses TRBV4-1 with TRBJ2-2, with 9 nucleotides matching TRBD2. The CDR3 region has the DNA TGCGCCAGCAGCCAAGAGGTTTTAGCGGGGGCCCCCGCAAAGAACACCGGGGAGCTGTTTTTT. Its protein is CASSQEVLAGAPAKNTGELFF.